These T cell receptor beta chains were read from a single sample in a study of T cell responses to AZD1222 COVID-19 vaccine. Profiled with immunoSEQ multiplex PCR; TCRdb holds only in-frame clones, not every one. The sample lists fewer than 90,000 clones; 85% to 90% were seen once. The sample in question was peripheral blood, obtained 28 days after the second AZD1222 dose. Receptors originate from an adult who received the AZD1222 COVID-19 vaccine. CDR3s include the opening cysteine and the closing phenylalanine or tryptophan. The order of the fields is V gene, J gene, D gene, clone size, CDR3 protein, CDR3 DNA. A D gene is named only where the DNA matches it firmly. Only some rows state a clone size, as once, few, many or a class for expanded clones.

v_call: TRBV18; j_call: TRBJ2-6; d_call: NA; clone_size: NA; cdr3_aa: CASSRNVLTF; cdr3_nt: TGTGCCAGCTCGCGGAACGTCCTGACTTTC
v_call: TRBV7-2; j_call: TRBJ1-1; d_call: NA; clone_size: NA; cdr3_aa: CASSSPGLGTEAFF; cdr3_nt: TGTGCCAGCAGCTCTCCAGGACTCGGCACTGAAGCTTTCTTT
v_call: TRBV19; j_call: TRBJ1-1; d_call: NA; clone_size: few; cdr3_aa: CASSIFAKNQAFF; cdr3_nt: TGTGCCAGTAGTATCTTCGCGAAGAATCAAGCTTTCTTT
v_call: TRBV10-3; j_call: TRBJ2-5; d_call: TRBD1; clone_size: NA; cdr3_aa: CAISDSRTGEETQYF; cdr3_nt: TGTGCCATCAGTGACTCCCGGACAGGGGAAGAGACCCAGTACTTC
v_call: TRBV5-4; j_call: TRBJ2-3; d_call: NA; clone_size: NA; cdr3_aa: CASSFSSGTTDTQYF; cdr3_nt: TGTGCCAGCAGCTTTTCTTCGGGAACCACAGATACGCAGTATTTT
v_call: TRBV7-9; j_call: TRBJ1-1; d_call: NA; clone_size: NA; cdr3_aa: CASSLSWGTEAFF; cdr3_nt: TGTGCCAGCAGCTTAAGCTGGGGAACTGAAGCTTTCTTT
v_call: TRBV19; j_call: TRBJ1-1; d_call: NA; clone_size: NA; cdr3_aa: CASIAGFTEAFF; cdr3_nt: TGTGCCAGTATCGCAGGCTTCACTGAAGCTTTCTTT
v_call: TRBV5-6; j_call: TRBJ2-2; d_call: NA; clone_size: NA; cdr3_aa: CASSFSPNTGELFF; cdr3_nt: TGTGCCAGCAGCTTCTCTCCGAACACCGGGGAGCTGTTTTTT
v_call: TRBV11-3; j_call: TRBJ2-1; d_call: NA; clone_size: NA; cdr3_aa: CASSLNPSLGEQFF; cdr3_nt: TGTGCCAGCAGCTTAAATCCATCACTGGGTGAGCAGTTCTTC
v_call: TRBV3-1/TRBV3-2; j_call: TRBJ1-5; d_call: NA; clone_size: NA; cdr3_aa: CASSQGTVSNQPQHF; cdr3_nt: TGTGCCAGCAGCCAAGGAACAGTTAGCAATCAGCCCCAGCATTTT
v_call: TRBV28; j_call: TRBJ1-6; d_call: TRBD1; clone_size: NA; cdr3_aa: CASSKGGAGGNSPLHF; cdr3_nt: TGTGCCAGCAGCAAAGGGGGGGCAGGGGGAAATTCACCCCTCCACTTT
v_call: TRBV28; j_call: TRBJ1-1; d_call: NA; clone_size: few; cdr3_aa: CASRTPSVNTEAFF; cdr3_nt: TGTGCCAGCAGAACACCGTCCGTGAACACTGAAGCTTTCTTT
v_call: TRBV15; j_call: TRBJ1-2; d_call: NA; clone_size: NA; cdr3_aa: CATSRDDAGSYGYTF; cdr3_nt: TGTGCCACCAGCAGAGATGACGCGGGGAGCTATGGCTACACCTTC
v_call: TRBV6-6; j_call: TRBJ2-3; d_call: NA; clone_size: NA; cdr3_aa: CASSYRTADTQYF; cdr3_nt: TGTGCCAGCAGTTACAGGACAGCAGATACGCAGTATTTT
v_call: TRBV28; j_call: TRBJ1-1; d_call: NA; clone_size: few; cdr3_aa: CASSFGTLNTEAFF; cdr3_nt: TGTGCCAGCAGTTTTGGGACTTTGAACACTGAAGCTTTCTTT
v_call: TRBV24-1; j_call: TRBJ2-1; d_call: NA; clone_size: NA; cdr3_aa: CATGGNRGGKEQFF; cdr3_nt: TGTGCCACCGGGGGGAACAGGGGTGGAAAGGAGCAGTTCTTC
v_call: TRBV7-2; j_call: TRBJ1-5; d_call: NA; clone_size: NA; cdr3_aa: CASTPDRNQPQHF; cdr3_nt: TGTGCCAGCACCCCGGACAGAAATCAGCCCCAGCATTTT
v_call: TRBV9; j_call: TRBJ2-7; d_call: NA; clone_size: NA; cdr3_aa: CASSIRGGEQYF; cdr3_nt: TGTGCCAGCAGCATCCGCGGCGGCGAGCAGTACTTC
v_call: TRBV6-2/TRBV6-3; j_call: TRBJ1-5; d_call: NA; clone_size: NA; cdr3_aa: CASSWDGNSNQPQHF; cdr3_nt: TGTGCCAGCAGCTGGGACGGGAATAGCAATCAGCCCCAGCATTTT
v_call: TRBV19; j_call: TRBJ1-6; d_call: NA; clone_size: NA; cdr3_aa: CASSKGGFLNSANSPLHF; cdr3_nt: TGTGCCAGTAGTAAGGGCGGGTTCCTCAATTCTGCCAATTCACCCCTCCACTTT
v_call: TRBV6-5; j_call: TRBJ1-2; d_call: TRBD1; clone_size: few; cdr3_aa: CASSFTTGTNYGYTF; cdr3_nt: TGTGCCAGCAGCTTCACGACAGGGACTAACTATGGCTACACCTTC
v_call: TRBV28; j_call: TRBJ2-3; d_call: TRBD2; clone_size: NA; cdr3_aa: CASSSPGLAGGRDTQYF; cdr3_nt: TGTGCCAGCAGTTCCCCGGGACTAGCGGGAGGGCGTGATACGCAGTATTTT
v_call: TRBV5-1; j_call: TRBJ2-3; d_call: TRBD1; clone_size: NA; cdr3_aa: CASSLGQGQGVTDTQYF; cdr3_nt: TGCGCCAGCAGCTTGGGACAGGGACAGGGGGTCACAGATACGCAGTATTTT
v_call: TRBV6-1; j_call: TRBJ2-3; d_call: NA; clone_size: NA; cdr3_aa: CASSEWAGKRTDTQYF; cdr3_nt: TGTGCCAGCAGTGAATGGGCGGGAAAGCGCACAGATACGCAGTATTTT
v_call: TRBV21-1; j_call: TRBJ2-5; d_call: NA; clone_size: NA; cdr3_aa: CASSKARQGETQYF; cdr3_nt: TGTGCCAGCAGCAAAGCGAGACAGGGGGAGACCCAGTACTTC
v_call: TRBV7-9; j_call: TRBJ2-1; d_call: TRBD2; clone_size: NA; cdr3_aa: CASSWTRSSYNEQFF; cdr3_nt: TGTGCCAGCAGCTGGACTAGGAGCTCCTACAATGAGCAGTTCTTC
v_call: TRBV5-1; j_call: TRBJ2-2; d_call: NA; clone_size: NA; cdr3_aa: CASTSEGGLNTGELFF; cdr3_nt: TGCGCCAGCACCTCGGAGGGGGGCCTGAACACCGGGGAGCTGTTTTTT
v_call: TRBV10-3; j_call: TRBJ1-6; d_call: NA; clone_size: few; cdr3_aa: CAISDKGYNSPLHF; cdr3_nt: TGTGCCATCAGTGACAAAGGGTATAATTCACCCCTCCACTTT
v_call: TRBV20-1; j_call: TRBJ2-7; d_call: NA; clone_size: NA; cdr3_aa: CSARSPYEQYF; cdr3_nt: TGCAGTGCTAGGAGCCCCTACGAGCAGTACTTC
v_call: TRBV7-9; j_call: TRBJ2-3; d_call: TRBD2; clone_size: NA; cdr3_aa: CASSFLAGGLDTQYF; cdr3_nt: TGTGCCAGCAGCTTTCTAGCGGGGGGGCTCGATACGCAGTATTTT
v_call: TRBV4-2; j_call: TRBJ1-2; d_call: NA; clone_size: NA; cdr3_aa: CASSQPSGLYGYTF; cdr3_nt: TGTGCCAGCAGCCAACCGAGTGGGCTCTATGGCTACACCTTC
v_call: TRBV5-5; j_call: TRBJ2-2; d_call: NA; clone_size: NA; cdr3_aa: CASSLGAVLTGELFF; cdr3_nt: TGTGCCAGCAGCTTAGGGGCGGTCCTCACCGGGGAGCTGTTTTTT
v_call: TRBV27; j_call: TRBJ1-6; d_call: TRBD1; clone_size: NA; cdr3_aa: CASSHTGTGNSPLHF; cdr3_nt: TGTGCCAGCAGTCACACCGGGACAGGGAATTCACCCCTCCACTTT
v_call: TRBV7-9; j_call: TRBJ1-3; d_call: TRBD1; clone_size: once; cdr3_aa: CASSLTAGGKDTIYF; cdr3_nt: TGTGCCAGCAGCTTAACGGCAGGGGGTAAAGACACCATATATTTT
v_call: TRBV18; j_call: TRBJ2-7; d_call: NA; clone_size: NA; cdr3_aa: CASSPPASPRTYEQYF; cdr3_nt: TGTGCCAGCTCACCACCGGCTAGCCCCAGGACCTACGAGCAGTACTTC
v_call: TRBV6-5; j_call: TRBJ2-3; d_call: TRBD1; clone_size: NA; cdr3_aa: CASSYSYRGDTDTQYF; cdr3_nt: TGTGCCAGCAGTTACTCGTACAGGGGGGACACAGATACGCAGTATTTT
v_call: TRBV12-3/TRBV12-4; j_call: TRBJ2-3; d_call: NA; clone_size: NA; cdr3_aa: CASSFSTDTQYF; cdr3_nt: TGTGCCAGCAGTTTTAGCACAGATACGCAGTATTTT
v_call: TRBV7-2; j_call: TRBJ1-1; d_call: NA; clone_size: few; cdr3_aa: CASSHRPTDSPNTEAFF; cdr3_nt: TGTGCCAGCAGCCATCGACCGACCGACAGCCCGAACACTGAAGCTTTCTTT
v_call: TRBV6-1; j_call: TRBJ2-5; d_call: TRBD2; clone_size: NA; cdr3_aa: CASSEGSGGAGETQYF; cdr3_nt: TGTGCCAGCAGTGAAGGTAGCGGGGGGGCCGGGGAGACCCAGTACTTC
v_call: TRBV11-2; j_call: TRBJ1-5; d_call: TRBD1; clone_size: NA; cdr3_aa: CASSPGGQAGQPQHF; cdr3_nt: TGTGCCAGCAGCCCCGGTGGACAGGCGGGACAGCCCCAGCATTTT
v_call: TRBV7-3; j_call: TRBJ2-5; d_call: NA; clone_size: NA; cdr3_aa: CASSPHIPGTQYF; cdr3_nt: TGTGCCAGCAGCCCCCATATCCCTGGGACCCAGTACTTC
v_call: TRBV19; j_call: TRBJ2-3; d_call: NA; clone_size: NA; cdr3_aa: CASSPAAHPSTDTQYF; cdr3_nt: TGTGCCAGTAGTCCCGCGGCGCACCCCAGCACAGATACGCAGTATTTT
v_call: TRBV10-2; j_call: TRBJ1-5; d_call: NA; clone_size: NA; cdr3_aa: CASSEGQVAYSNQPQHF; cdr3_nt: TGCGCCAGCAGTGAGGGGCAGGTAGCTTATAGCAATCAGCCCCAGCATTTT
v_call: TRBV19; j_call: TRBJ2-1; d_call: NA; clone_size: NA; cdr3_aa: CASSILNEQFF; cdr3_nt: TGTGCCAGTAGTATCCTCAATGAGCAGTTCTTC
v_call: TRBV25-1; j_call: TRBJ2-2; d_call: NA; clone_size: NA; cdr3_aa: CASREDLNTGELFF; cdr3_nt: TGTGCCAGCAGAGAAGATTTGAACACCGGGGAGCTGTTTTTT
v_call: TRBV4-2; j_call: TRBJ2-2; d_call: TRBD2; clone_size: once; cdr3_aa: CASSQGLAGSSTGELFF; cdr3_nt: TGTGCCAGCAGCCAAGGCCTAGCGGGATCGTCTACCGGGGAGCTGTTTTTT
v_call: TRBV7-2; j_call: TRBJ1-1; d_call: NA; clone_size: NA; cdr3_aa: CASRVGGQPNTEAFF; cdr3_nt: TGTGCCAGCAGGGTCGGTGGACAACCGAACACTGAAGCTTTCTTT
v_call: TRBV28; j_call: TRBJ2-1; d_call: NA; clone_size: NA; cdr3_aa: CASTGGPYNEQFF; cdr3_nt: TGTGCCAGCACCGGCGGCCCGTACAATGAGCAGTTCTTC
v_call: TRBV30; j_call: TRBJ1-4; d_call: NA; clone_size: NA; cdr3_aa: CAWDRANEKLFF; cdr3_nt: TGTGCCTGGGACCGAGCGAATGAAAAACTGTTTTTT
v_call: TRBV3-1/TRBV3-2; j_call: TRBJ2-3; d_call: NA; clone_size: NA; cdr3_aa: CASSVRTDTQYF; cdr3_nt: TGTGCCAGCAGCGTACGCACAGATACGCAGTATTTT
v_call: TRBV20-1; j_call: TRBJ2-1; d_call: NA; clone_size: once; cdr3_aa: CSASPLGEEQFF; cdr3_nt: TGCAGTGCTAGTCCGCTGGGGGAGGAGCAGTTCTTC